These 4 T cell receptor beta chains were sequenced from one sample in a study of T cells expressing NK-cell markers. TCRdb re-called the 5' RACE reads and catalogs CDR3 proteins one per entry, DNA excluded. This listing includes 350,000 to 450,000 distinct CDR3 sequences. Material for sequencing was blood T cells: a sorted CD56 or NKG2C T cell subset, CD4+ or CD8+ T cells, or bulk PBMC T cells (not recorded which). These receptors were collected from a man aged 18-70 years in good health.

The J gene is TRBJ1-2, the V gene TRBV20-1. The CDR3 is made up of 14 amino acids. Germline CDR1 and CDR2: DFQATT and SNEGSKA (reference sequence). CDR3 sequence reads: CSAVGARNHYGYTF.

The V gene is TRBV5-1, the J gene TRBJ2-1; checking the TCRdb D call of TRBD2 is not possible without DNA. Germline CDR1 is SGHRS and CDR2 is YFSETQ. This CDR3 contains 16 residues. CDR3 sequence: CASTRTSSSSYNEQFF.

The chain is built from TRBV7-2 and TRBJ1-1. The CDR3 totals 13 residues. The V gene's germline CDR1 is SGHTA and CDR2 FQGNSA. The CDR3 sequence: CASSLPQSAEAFF.

V gene TRBV6-1 combines with J gene TRBJ2-1; the D gene TCRdb calls, TRBD2, cannot be checked with no DNA. The CDR3 has 14 residues. CDR1 MNHNS and CDR2 SASEGT come from the germline V gene. The CDR3 loop is CASNYETRAYEQFF.